This T cell receptor beta chain originates from a study of OX40 agonist ivuxolimab in advanced cancers. Context from the whole study: Ivuxolimab was a fully human IgG2 agonistic monoclonal antibody targeting the costimulatory receptor OX40 (CD134). Patients were allowed to have had prior anti-PD-1, anti-PD-L1 or anti-CTLA-4 therapy, and approximately 41% of the dose-escalation patients had previously received checkpoint inhibitors. The paper describes the monotherapy dose-escalation part (N of about 52 patients) of the phase I trial of ivuxolimab. A male proportion of around 81% and a mean age of approximately 58 years, ranging from about 23 to 90, were recorded for the dose-escalation cohort. Intravenous ivuxolimab was administered to patients every 2 weeks at six dose levels: 0.01, 0.1, 0.3, 1.5, 3 and 10 mg/kg. The point of sequencing TCRbeta in the periphery was to test whether ivuxolimab changed TCR sequence diversity and drove clonal T-cell expansion. Three dose-escalation patients achieved partial responses, one with hepatocellular carcinoma and two with cutaneous melanoma. Among the 50 to 55 dose-escalation patients, some 19 had hepatocellular carcinoma, around 15 melanoma, 9 renal cell carcinoma and 9 head and neck cancer. Study-level results and caveats: At doses of 0.1 to 3.0 mg/kg, clonal expansion of both CD4+ and CD8+ blood T cells was observed from baseline to week 6. Low levels of normalized T-cell clonal expansion were also seen in some nonresponding patients. On average, CD8+ T cells showed more expanded clones than CD4+ T cells after ivuxolimab. In partial responders in the 0.1-3.0 mg/kg groups, normalized peripheral clonal expansion was found to be among the lowest, especially among CD8+ T cells. Antigen specificity was not determined for the clonally expanded peripheral T cells.

Trimming at the junction amounts to 7 bases on V and 6 bases on J, and the germline ends lie 14 bases apart. Via the germline V gene, CDR1 is SGHDT and CDR2 YYEEEE. The CDR3 goes from the cysteine to the phenylalanine over 13 residues. The only DNA kept is the CDR3, 39 bases in frame from the first base. Patients with autoimmune disease history or receiving systemic immunosuppression were excluded from the trial. Peripheral blood for TCR sequencing was collected from all dose cohorts at baseline, on cycle 4 day 1, and on cycle 7 day 1. The samples were drawn from a first-in-human, open-label, multicenter phase I dose-escalation trial of ivuxolimab. Adults with locally advanced or metastatic melanoma, renal cell, hepatocellular, or head and neck squamous cell carcinoma were enrolled in the trial. Before TCR sequencing, CD4+ T cells and CD8+ T cells from peripheral blood were sorted into separate populations.

This clone has more than one count but fewer than ten. No cognate antigen has been identified for it. No much larger clone exists at a distance of one base, and base qualities are not known. Genomic DNA was extracted from sorted cells for sequencing of the TCRbeta CDR3 region. The immunoSEQ Assay was used for sequencing of TCRbeta CDR3 regions. TCRdb retrieved this table from immuneACCESS and kept in-frame rearrangements only. Not all clones are present; in checked studies, unresolved V genes account for under half, and no reason is known for the remainder. This sample has approximately 70,000 clones in its table, and 70% to 90% of those were observed once. 0.85% to 1.3% of the sample is held by the ten biggest clonotypes.

The sequence was obtained from an adult with an advanced solid tumor such as melanoma, head and neck, liver or kidney cancer. The sample in question was CD4+ or CD8+ T cells sorted from blood, obtained in a trial of the OX40 agonist ivuxolimab. This sequence uses TRBV5-6 and TRBJ2-4; the best D guess is TRBD1, with 6 bases matching. CDR3 protein: CASGGAGGNIQYF. The nucleotide sequence is given as TGTGCCAGCGGGGGCGCCGGCGGAAACATTCAGTACTTC.